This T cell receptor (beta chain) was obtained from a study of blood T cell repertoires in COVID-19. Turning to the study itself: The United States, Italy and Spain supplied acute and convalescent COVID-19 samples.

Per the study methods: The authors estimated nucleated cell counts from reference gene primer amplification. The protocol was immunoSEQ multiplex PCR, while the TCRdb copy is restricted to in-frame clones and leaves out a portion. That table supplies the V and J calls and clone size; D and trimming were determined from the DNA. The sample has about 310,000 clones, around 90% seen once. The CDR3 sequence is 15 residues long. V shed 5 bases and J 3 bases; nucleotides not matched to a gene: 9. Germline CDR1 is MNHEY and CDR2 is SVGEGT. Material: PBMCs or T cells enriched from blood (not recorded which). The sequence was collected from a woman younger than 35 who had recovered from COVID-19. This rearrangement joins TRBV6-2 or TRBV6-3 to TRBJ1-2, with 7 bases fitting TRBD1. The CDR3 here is CASSQSQGQYYGYTF. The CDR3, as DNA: TGTGCCAGCAGTCAGTCCCAGGGACAGTACTATGGCTACACCTTC.